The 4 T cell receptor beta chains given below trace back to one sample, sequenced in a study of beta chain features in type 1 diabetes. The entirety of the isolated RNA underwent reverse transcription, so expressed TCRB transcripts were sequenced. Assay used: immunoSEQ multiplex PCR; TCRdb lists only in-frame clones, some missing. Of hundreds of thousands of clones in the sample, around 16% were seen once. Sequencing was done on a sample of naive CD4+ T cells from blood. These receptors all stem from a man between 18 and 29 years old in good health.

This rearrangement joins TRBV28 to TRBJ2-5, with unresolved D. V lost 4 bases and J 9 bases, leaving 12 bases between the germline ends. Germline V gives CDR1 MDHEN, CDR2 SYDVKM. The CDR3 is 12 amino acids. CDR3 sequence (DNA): TGTGCCAGCAGTTACCTTGGCCTTCCCCAGTACTTC. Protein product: CASSYLGLPQYF.

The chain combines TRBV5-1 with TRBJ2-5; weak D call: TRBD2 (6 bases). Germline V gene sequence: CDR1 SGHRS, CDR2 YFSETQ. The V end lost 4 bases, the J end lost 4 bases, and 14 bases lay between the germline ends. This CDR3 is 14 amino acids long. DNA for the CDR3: TGCGCCAGCAGCCGCGGGACTGAAACAGAGACCCAGTACTTC. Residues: CASSRGTETETQYF.

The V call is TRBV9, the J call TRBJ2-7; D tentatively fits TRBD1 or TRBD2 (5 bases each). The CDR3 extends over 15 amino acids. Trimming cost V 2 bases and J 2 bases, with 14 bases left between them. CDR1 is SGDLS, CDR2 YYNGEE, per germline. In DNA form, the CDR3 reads TGTGCCAGCAGCGTCGGGACCCTTCCCACCTACGAGCAGTACTTC. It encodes CASSVGTLPTYEQYF. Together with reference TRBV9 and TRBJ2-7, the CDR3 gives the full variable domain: DSGVTQTPKHLITATGQRVTLRCSPRSGDLSVYWYQQSLDQGLQFLIQYYNGEERAKGNILERFSAQQFPDLHSELNLSSLELGDSALYFCASSVGTLPTYEQYFGPGTRLTVT.

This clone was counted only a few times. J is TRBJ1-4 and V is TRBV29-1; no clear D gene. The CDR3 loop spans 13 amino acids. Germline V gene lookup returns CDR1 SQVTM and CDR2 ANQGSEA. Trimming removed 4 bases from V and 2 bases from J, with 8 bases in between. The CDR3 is CSVGGSTNEKLFF. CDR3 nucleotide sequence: TGCAGCGTTGGGGGTTCCACTAATGAAAAACTGTTTTTT.